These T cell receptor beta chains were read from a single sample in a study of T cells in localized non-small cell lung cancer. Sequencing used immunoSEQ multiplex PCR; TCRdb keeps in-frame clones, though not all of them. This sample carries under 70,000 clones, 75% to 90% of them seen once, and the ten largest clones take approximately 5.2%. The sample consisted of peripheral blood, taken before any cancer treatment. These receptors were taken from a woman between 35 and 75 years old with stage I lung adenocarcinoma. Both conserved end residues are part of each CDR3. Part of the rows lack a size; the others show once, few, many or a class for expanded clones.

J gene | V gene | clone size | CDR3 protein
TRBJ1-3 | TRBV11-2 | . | CASSSGQLENTIYF
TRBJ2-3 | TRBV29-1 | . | CSADRGPTDTQYF
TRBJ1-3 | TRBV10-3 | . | CAISEDRSSGNTIYF
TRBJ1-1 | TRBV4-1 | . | CASSQLTPGQGGTEAFF
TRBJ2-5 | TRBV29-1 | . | CSSRWGDTLAQYF
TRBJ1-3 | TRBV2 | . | CASSESNMGMFIYF
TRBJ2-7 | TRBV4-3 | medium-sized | CASSQGEGRHEQYF
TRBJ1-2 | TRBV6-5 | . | CASSYYQGISDYTF
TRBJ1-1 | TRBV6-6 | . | CASSYSGTANTEAFF
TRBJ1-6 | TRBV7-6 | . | CASSLEPGNWDSPLHF
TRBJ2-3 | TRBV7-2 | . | CASSLARGLTTDTQYF
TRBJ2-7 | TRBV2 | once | CASRNNNYEQYF
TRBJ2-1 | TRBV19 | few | CASSILVNEQFF
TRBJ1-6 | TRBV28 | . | CASSLDSGAHNSPLHF
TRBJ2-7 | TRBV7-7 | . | CASSLWTGDEQYF